Below, one T cell receptor (beta chain) is given with its context. This record belongs to a study of cytomegalovirus exposure and HLA in healthy donors. Study-level information: Out of around 360 genotyped donors, roughly 80% belonged to the Caucasian-associated ancestry cluster.

With 6 bases clipped from V and 6 bases from J, the junction kept 7 bases outside the gene matches. The germline CDR1 and CDR2 sequences are MDHEN and SYDVKM. The CDR3 is 14 amino acids. The PCR had 60 Vbeta and 13 Jbeta primers. Measured with immunoSEQ multiplex PCR; TCRdb has only the in-frame clones, and not every one. The listing records about 130,000 clones. This TCR was sampled from a young man in good health and CMV-seronegative. The V call is TRBV28, the J call TRBJ1-5, with 8 bases lining up with TRBD1. Sequencing was carried out using PBMCs. The chain's CDR3 is CASRQTGGVQPQHF. CDR3 nucleotide sequence: TGTGCCAGCAGGCAAACAGGGGGTGTTCAGCCCCAGCATTTT.